Presented here are 15 T cell receptor beta chains from one specimen sequenced in a study of T cell clusters in autoimmune cytopenias. TRB rearrangements were amplified by touch-down multiplex PCR with mixed TRB-A/B primers. Reanalyzing the multiplex PCR reads, TCRdb keeps one entry per CDR3 protein, without DNA. The specimen's table records 5,500 to 6,500 distinct CDR3 sequences. Each sample's input was approximately 270 ng genomic DNA, 30,000 to 45,000 genome equivalents. Sequenced input: peripheral blood. The receptors here all came from a human donor with an autoimmune cytopenia or autoimmune hepatitis (not recorded which).

This rearrangement joins TRBV20-1 to TRBJ2-5; TCRdb designates TRBD1, a call that cannot be tested without DNA. The CDR3 has 18 amino acids. Germline CDR1 reads DFQATT; CDR2 reads SNEGSKA (reference sequence). The CDR3 sequence: CSASWGSRRSWGTETQYF.

In terms of frequency, this clonotype is medium-sized. This chain links TRBV10-3 with TRBJ2-2; TCRdb names TRBD1, which stays unverified in the absence of DNA. This CDR3 comprises 18 residues. CDR1 is ENHRY and CDR2 is SYGVKD in the germline V gene. The CDR3 sequence is CAISEFRADRGLNGELFF.

This clonotype is identified as medium-sized from frequency. CDR3 loop: CAWFTPGTSTDTQYF. The rearrangement uses TRBV30 and TRBJ2-3; TCRdb lists TRBD1, though no DNA is available to test this call. Germline-derived CDR1 and CDR2 are GTSNPN and SVGIG (reference sequence). The CDR3 contains 15 residues.

This chain's CDR3 is CASSLGSRTGGVGTEAFF. The chain employs TRBV5-4 and TRBJ1-1; the D call from TCRdb, TRBD1, cannot be confirmed without DNA. This CDR3 contains 18 residues. Germline loops: CDR1 SGHNT, CDR2 YYREEE (reference sequence).

By frequency, this clonotype registers medium-sized. This sequence joins TRBV18 and TRBJ2-1; TCRdb outputs TRBD1, but without DNA this stays unchecked. Germline-derived CDR1 and CDR2 are KGHSH and LQKENI. The CDR3 totals 16 residues. The CDR3 sequence: CASSPQQPGQGNEQFF.

This clonotype is identified as medium-sized from frequency. The chain links TRBV19 to TRBJ2-1; TCRdb outputs TRBD1, but without DNA this stays unchecked. Germline loops: CDR1 LNHDA, CDR2 SQIVND (reference sequence). The CDR3 spans 15 residues. CDR3: CASSIKGFSYNEQFF.

This clonotype counts as medium-sized by frequency. V and J are TRBV19 and TRBJ2-2; no DNA is available, so the TRBD1 call from TCRdb remains unchecked. CDR3 length: 12 residues. Germline V gene sequence: CDR1 LNHDA, CDR2 SQIVND (reference sequence). Here the CDR3 reads CASSSPLGELFF.

This clonotype is classed as medium-sized by frequency. V and J are TRBV27 and TRBJ2-7; the D call from TCRdb, TRBD1, cannot be confirmed without DNA. CDR3 length: 15 residues. Germline V gene sequence: CDR1 MNHEY, CDR2 SMNVEV (reference sequence). This CDR3 is CASGEARGDTYEQYF.

The chain carries TRBV7-9 and TRBJ1-4; the D gene TCRdb calls, TRBD1, cannot be checked with no DNA. CDR1 is SEHNR and CDR2 is FQNEAQ in the germline V gene (reference sequence). This CDR3 region has 15 residues. CDR3 in amino acids: CASSSWTGGEEKLFF. Together with reference TRBV7-9 and TRBJ1-4, the CDR3 gives the full variable domain: DTGVSQNPRHKITKRGQNVTFRCDPISEHNRLYWYRQTLGQGPEFLTYFQNEAQLEKSRLLSDRFSAERPKGSFSTLEIQRTEQGDSAMYLCASSSWTGGEEKLFFGSGTQLSVL.

The rearrangement uses TRBV5-1 and TRBJ2-6. The CDR3 is 15 amino acids. Germline CDR1 reads SGHRS; CDR2 reads YFSETQ. Here the CDR3 reads CASSFAGSGANVLTF.

This clonotype is deemed medium-sized by its frequency. The V call is TRBV27, the J call TRBJ1-6; TCRdb's assignment of TRBD1 cannot be checked, as there is no DNA. The CDR3 is made up of 15 amino acids. Germline V lookup: CDR1 MNHEY, CDR2 SMNVEV (reference sequence). The CDR3 sequence: CASSQGTGGNSPLHF.

The chain is built from TRBV4-2 and TRBJ2-1. This CDR3 has 16 amino acids. Germline lookup yields CDR1 LGHNA and CDR2 YNFKEQ. CDR3 region: CASSQNRGSSYNEQFF.

The chain combines TRBV7-9 with TRBJ2-7; checking the TCRdb D call of TRBD2 is not possible without DNA. Germline V gene data show CDR1 as SEHNR and CDR2 as FQNEAQ (reference sequence). The CDR3 is 14 residues long. CDR3 region: CASSTRDSLGEQYF.

The gene calls are TRBV13 and TRBJ2-4; TCRdb names TRBD2, which stays unverified in the absence of DNA. The CDR3 spans 15 residues. Germline assignment: CDR1 PRHDT and CDR2 FYEKMQ (reference sequence). The CDR3 region is CASSHIRGTDPIQYF.

The genes are TRBV20-1 and TRBJ2-1; TCRdb's D call, TRBD2, is unchecked because there is no DNA. The CDR3 contains 17 residues. Per germline, CDR1 DFQATT and CDR2 SNEGSKA (reference sequence). The CDR3 here is CSARSGTSGGLYNEQFF.